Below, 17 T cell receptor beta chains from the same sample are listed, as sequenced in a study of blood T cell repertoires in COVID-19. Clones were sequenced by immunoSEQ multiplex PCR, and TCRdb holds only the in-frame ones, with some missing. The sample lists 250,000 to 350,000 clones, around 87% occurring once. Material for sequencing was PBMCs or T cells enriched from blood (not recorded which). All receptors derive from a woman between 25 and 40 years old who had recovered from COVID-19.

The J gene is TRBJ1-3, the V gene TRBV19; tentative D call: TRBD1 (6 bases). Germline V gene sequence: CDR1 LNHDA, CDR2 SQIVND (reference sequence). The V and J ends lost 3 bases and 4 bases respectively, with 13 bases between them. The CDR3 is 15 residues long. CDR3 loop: CASSINQGSGNTIYF. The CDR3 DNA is TGTGCCAGTAGTATCAACCAGGGGTCCGGAAACACCATATATTTT.

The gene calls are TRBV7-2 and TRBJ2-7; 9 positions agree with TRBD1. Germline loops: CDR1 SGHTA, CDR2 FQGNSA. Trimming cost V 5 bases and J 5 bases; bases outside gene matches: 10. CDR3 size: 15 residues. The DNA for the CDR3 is TGTGCCAGCAGCCGGCCGGGACAGGGTTTTCACGAGCAGTACTTC. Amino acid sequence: CASSRPGQGFHEQYF.

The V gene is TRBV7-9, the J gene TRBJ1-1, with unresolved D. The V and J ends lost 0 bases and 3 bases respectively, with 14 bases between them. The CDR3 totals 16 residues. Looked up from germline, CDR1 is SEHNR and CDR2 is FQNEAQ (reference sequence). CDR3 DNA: TGTGCCAGCAGCTTAGCCCAACTAGAAAAGGACACTGAAGCTTTCTTT. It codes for CASSLAQLEKDTEAFF. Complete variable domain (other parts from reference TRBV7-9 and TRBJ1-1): DTGVSQNPRHKITKRGQNVTFRCDPISEHNRLYWYRQTLGQGPEFLTYFQNEAQLEKSRLLSDRFSAERPKGSFSTLEIQRTEQGDSAMYLCASSLAQLEKDTEAFFGQGTRLTVV.

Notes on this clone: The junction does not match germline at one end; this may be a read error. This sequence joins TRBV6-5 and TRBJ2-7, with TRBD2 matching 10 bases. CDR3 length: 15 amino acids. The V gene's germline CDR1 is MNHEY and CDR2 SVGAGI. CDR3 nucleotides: TGTGCCAGCAGTTACTCGTTTAGCGGGGGGCTCCACCTGGACTTC. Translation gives CASSYSFSGGLHLDF.

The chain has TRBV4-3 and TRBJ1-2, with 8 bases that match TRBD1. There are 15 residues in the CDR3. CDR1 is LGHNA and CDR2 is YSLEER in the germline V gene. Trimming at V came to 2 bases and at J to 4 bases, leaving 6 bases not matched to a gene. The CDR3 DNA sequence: TGCGCCAGCAGCCAACCCGGACAGGGATTCTATGGCTACACCTTC. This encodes CASSQPGQGFYGYTF.

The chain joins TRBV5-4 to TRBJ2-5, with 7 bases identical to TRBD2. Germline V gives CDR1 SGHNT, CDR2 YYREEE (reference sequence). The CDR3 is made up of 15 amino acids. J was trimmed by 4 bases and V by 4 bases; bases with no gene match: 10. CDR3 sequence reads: CASSPAVSGAETQYF. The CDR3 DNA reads TGTGCCAGCAGCCCCGCCGTAAGCGGGGCAGAGACCCAGTACTTC. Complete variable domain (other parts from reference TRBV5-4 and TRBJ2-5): ETGVTQSPTHLIKTRGQQVTLRCSSQSGHNTVSWYQQALGQGPQFIFQYYREEENGRGNFPPRFSGLQFPNYSSELNVNALELDDSALYLCASSPAVSGAETQYFGPGTRLLVL.

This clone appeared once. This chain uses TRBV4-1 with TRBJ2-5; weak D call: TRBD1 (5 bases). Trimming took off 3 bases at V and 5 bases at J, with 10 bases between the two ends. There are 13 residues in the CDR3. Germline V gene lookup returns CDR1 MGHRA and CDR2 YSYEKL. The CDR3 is CASSHLGAETQYF. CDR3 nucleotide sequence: TGCGCCAGCAGCCATCTAGGGGCGGAGACCCAGTACTTC.

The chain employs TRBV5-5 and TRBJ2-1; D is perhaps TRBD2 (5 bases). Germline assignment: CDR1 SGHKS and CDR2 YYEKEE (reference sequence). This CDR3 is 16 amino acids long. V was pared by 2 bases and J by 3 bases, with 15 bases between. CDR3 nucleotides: TGTGCCAGCAGCTTAGAACGGGGAAATTTCTACAATGAGCAGTTCTTC. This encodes CASSLERGNFYNEQFF.

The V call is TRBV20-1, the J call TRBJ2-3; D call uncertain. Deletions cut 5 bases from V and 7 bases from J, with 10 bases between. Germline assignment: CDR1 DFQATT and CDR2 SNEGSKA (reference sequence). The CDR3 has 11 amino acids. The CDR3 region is CSAPGSYTQYF. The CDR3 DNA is TGCAGTGCTCCAGGCTCCTATACGCAGTATTTT.

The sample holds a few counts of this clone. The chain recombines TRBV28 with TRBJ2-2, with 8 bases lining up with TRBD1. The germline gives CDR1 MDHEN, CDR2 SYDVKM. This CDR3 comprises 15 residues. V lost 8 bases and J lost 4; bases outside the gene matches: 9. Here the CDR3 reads CASESGTGPTGELFF. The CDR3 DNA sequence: TGTGCCAGCGAGTCCGGGACAGGACCCACCGGGGAGCTGTTTTTT.

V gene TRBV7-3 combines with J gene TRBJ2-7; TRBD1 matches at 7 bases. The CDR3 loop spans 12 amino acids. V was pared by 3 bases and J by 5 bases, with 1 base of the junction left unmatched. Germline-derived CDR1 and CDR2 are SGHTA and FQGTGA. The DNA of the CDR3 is TGTGCCAGCAGCTTTACAGGGGACGAGCAGTACTTC. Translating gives CASSFTGDEQYF. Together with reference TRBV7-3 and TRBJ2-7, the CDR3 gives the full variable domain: GAGVSQTPSNKVTEKGKYVELRCDPISGHTALYWYRQSLGQGPEFLIYFQGTGAADDSGLPNDRFFAVRPEGSVSTLKIQRTERGDSAVYLCASSFTGDEQYFGPGTRLTVT.

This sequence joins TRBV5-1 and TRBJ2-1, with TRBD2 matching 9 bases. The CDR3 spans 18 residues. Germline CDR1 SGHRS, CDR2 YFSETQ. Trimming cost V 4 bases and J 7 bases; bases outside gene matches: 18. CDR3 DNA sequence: TGCGCCAGCAGCAGCCCGGGCCAACCGGGACTAGCTACGAATGAGCAGTTCTTC. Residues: CASSSPGQPGLATNEQFF.

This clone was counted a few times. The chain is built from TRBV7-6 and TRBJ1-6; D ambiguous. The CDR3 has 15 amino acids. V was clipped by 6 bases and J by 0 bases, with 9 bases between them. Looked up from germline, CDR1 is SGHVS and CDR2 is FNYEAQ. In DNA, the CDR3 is TGTGCCAGCAGTTTGGAGAGCTCCTATAATTCACCCCTCCACTTT. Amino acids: CASSLESSYNSPLHF.

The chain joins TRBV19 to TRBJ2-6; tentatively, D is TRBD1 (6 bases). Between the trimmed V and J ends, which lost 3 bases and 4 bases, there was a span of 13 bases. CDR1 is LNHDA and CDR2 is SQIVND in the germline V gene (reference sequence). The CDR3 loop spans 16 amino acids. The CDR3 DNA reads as TGTGCCAGTAGTATCCTCAGGGGTTCAGGGGCCAACGTCCTGACTTTC. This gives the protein CASSILRGSGANVLTF.

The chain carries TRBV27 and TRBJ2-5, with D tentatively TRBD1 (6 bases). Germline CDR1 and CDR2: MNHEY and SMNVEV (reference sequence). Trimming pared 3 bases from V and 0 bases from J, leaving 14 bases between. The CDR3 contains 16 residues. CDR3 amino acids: CASSFGNRAYQETQYF. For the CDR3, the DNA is TGTGCCAGCAGTTTTGGCAACAGGGCCTACCAAGAGACCCAGTACTTC.

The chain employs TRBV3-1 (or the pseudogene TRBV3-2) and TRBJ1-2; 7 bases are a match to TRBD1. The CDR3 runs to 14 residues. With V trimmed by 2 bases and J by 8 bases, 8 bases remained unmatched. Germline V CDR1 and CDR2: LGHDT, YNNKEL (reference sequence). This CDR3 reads CASSQRTGPKGYTF. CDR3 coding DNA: TGTGCCAGCAGCCAAAGGACAGGCCCTAAGGGCTACACCTTC.

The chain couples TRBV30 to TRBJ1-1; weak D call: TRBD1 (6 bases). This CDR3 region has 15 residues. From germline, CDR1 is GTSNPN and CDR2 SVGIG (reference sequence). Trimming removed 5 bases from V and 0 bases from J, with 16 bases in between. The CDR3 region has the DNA TGTGCCTGGGCCCCTACAGGGTGGATGAACACTGAAGCTTTCTTT. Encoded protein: CAWAPTGWMNTEAFF.